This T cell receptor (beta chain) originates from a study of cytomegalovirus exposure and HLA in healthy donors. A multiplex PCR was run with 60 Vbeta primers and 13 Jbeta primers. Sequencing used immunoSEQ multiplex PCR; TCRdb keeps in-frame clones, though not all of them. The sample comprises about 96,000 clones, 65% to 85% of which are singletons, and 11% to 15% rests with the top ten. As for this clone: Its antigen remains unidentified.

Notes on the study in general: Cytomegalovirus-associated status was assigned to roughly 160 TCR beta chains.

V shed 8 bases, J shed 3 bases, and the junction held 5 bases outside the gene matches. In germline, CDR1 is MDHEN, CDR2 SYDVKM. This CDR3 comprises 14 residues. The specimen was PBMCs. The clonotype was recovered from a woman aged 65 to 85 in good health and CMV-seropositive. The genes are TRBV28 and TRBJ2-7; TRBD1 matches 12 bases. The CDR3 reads CASGRDRGHYEQYF. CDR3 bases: TGTGCCAGCGGACGGGACAGGGGGCACTACGAGCAGTACTTC.